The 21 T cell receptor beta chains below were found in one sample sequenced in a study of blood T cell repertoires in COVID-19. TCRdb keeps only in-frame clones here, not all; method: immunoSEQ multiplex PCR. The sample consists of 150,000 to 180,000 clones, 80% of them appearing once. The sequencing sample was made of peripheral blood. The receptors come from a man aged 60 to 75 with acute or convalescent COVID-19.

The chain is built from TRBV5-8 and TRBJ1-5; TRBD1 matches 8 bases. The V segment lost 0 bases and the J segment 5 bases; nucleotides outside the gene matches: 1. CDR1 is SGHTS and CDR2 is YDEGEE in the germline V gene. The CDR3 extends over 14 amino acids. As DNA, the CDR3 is TGTGCCAGCAGCTTGGGGGACAGGTATCAGCCCCAGCATTTT. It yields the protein CASSLGDRYQPQHF.

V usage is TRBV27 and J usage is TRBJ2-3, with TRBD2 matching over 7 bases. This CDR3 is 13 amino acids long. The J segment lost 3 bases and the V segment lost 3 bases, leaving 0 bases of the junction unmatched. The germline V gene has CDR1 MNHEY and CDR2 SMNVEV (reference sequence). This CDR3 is CASSLRGTDTQYF. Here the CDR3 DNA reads TGTGCCAGCAGTTTGCGGGGGACAGATACGCAGTATTTT.

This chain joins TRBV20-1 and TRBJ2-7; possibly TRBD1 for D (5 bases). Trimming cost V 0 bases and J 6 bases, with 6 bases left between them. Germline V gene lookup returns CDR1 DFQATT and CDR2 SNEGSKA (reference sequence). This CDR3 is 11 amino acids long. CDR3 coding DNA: TGCAGTGCTAGAGATAGGGGCGAGCAGTACTTC. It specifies CSARDRGEQYF.

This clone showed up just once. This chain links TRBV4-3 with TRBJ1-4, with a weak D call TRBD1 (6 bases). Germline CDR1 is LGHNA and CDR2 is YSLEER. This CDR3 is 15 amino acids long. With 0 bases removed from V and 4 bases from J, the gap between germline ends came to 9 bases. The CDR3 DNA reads TGCGCCAGCAGCCAAGATAGGGGGTTTAATGAAAAACTGTTTTTT. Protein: CASSQDRGFNEKLFF.

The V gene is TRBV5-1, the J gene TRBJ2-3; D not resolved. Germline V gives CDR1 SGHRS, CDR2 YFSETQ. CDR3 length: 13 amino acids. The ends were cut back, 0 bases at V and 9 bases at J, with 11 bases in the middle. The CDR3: CASSLAGRSTQYF. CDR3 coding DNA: TGCGCCAGCAGCTTGGCCGGTCGCTCAACGCAGTATTTT.

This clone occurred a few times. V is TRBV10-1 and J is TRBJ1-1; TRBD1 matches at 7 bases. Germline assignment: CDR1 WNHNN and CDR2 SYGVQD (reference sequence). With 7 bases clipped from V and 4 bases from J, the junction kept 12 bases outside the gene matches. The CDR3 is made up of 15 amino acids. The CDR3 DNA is TGCGCCAGCACCCCTAGAGACAGGGTGGGCACTGAAGCTTTCTTT. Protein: CASTPRDRVGTEAFF.

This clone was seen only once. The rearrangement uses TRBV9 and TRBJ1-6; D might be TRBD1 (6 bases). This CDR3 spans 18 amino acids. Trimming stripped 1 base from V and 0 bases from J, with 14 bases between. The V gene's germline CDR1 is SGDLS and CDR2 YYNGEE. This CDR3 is CASSVNPQDSSYNSPLHF. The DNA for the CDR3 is TGTGCCAGCAGCGTAAACCCGCAGGACAGCTCCTATAATTCACCCCTCCACTTT.

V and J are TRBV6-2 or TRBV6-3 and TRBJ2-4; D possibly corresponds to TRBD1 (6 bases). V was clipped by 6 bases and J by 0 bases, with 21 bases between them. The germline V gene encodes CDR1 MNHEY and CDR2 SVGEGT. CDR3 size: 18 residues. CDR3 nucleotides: TGTGCCAGCAGCTGGGGGCCGGGCGGCGGTGGAGCCAAAAACATTCAGTACTTC. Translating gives CASSWGPGGGGAKNIQYF.

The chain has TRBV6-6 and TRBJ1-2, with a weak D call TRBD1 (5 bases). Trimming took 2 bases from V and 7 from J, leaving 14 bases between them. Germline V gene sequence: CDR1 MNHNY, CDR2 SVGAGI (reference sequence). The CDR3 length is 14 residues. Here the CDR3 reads CASSYRDFGAGYTF. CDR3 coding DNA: TGTGCCAGCAGTTACAGGGACTTTGGGGCTGGCTACACCTTC.

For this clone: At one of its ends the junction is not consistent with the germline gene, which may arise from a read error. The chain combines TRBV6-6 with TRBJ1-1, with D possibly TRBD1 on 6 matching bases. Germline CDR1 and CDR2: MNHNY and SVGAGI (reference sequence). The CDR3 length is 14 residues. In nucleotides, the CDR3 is TGTGCCAGCAGCCCAGGGGTTACGAACGCTGAAGCTTTCTTT. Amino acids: CASSPGVTNAEAFF.

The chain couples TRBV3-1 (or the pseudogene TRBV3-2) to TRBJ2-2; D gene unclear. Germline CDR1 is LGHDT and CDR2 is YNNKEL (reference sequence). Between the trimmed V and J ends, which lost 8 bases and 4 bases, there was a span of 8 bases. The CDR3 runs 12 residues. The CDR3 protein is CASGPFTGELFF. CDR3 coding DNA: TGTGCCAGCGGCCCCTTCACCGGGGAGCTGTTTTTT.

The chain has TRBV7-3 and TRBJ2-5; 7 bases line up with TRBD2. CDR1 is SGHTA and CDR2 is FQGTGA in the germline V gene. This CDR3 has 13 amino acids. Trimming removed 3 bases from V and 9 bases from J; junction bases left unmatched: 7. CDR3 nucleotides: TGTGCCAGCAGCTTGGGAGGGCAGTCGGCCCAGTACTTC. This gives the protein CASSLGGQSAQYF.

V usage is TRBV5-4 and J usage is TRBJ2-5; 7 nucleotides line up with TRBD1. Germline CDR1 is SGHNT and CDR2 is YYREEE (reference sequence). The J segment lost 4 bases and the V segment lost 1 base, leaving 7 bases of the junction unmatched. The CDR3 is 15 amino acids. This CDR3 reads CASSLKGAAAETQYF. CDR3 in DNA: TGTGCCAGCAGCTTGAAGGGGGCGGCGGCAGAGACCCAGTACTTC.

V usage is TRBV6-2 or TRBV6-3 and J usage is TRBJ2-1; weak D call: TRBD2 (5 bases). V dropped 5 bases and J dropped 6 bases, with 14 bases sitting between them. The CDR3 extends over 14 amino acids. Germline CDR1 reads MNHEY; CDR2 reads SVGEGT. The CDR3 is CASSGVLVGNEQFF. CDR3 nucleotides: TGTGCCAGCAGTGGGGTACTAGTTGGCAATGAGCAGTTCTTC.

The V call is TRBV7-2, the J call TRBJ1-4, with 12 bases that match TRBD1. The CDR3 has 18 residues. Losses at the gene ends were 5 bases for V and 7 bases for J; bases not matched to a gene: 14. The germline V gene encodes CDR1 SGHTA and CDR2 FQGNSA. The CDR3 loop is CASSTGGTGGGKGEKLFF. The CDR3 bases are TGTGCCAGCAGCACCGGAGGGACAGGGGGCGGTAAGGGTGAAAAACTGTTTTTT.

The CDR3 coding sequence is TGTGCCAGCAGCCTCCCCACCGGGGAGCTGTTTTTT. Its protein is CASSLPTGELFF. This chain uses TRBV11-3 with TRBJ2-2; D remains unclear. Germline V gives CDR1 SGHNT, CDR2 YENEEA. V gave up 5 bases and J gave up 4 bases, with 5 bases separating them. This CDR3 has 12 residues. Supplemented by reference TRBV11-3 and TRBJ2-2, the full variable domain reads EAGVVQSPRYKIIEKKQPVAFWCNPISGHNTLYWYLQNLGQGPELLIRYENEEAVDDSQLPKDRFSAERLKGVDSTLKIQPAELGDSAVYLCASSLPTGELFFGEGSRLTVL.

The CDR3 DNA reads TGTGCCAGCACCGGGACAGGGATCGGCTACACCTTC. Its protein product is CASTGTGIGYTF. The V call is TRBV28, the J call TRBJ1-2, with 9 positions matching TRBD1. This CDR3 has 12 residues. V was pared by 7 bases and J by 8 bases, with 5 bases of the junction left unmatched. Looked up from germline, CDR1 is MDHEN and CDR2 is SYDVKM.

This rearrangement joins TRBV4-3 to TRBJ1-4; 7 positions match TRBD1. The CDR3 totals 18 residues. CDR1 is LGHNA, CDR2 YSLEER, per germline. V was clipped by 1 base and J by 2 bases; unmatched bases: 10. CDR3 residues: CASSQAYRGLVTNEKLFF. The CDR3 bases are TGCGCCAGCAGCCAAGCGTACAGGGGACTGGTGACTAATGAAAAACTGTTTTTT.

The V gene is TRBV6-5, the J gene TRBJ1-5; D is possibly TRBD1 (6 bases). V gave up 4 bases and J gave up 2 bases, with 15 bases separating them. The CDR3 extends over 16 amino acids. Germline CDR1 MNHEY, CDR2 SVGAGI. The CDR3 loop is CASSSLPGAGNQPQHF. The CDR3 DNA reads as TGTGCCAGCAGTTCCCTGCCAGGGGCCGGCAATCAGCCCCAGCATTTT.

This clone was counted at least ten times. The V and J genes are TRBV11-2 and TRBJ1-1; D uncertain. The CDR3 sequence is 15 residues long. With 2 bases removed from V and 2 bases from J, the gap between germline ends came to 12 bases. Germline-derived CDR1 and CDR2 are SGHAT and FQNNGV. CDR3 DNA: TGTGCCAGCAGCTTAAATCCGGGATCCAACACTGAAGCTTTCTTT. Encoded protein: CASSLNPGSNTEAFF.

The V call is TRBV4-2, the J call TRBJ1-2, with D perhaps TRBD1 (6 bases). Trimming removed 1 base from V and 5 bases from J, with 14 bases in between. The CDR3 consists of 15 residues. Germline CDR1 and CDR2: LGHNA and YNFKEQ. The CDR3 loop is CASSQARGAQYGYTF. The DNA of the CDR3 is TGTGCCAGCAGCCAAGCTCGGGGGGCGCAGTATGGCTACACCTTC.